Listed here are 30 T cell receptor beta chains from one sample, sequenced in a study of blood T cell repertoires in COVID-19. The method was immunoSEQ multiplex PCR; TCRdb's version includes in-frame clones alone and lacks a portion of them. This table has about 58,000 clones, about 78% appearing once. The sequencing sample was made of peripheral blood. The receptors come from a human donor in a cohort sampled during active COVID-19.

The V gene is TRBV6-6, the J gene TRBJ2-7; TRBD1 aligns across 11 bases. Germline V gene sequence: CDR1 MNHNY, CDR2 SVGAGI (reference sequence). V was pared by 7 bases and J by 0 bases, with 2 bases of the junction left unmatched. The CDR3 sequence is 14 residues long. The CDR3 loop is CASTGTGGSYEQYF. The CDR3 DNA reads as TGTGCCAGCACCGGGACAGGGGGCTCCTACGAGCAGTACTTC.

The CDR3 nucleotides read TGTGCCAGCAGCTTAGTAGGATGGGCCAGGGCCACCACTGAAGCTTTCTTT. Residues: CASSLVGWARATTEAFF. The chain joins TRBV7-9 to TRBJ1-1; tentative D call: TRBD1 (5 bases). CDR1 and CDR2 (germline): SEHNR, FQNEAQ (reference sequence). The CDR3 covers 17 residues. Deletions cut 1 base from V and 4 bases from J, with 19 bases between.

The chain recombines TRBV5-4 with TRBJ1-1; 7 bases line up with TRBD1. V shed 6 bases, J shed 0 bases, and the junction held 5 bases outside the gene matches. The CDR3 extends over 14 amino acids. Looked up from germline, CDR1 is SGHNT and CDR2 is YYREEE (reference sequence). CDR3: CASTSGTVNTEAFF. The CDR3 DNA follows: TGTGCCAGCACCTCCGGGACAGTGAACACTGAAGCTTTCTTT.

This chain uses TRBV9 with TRBJ2-1, with D perhaps TRBD1 (7 bases). The CDR3 has 15 residues. Germline values: CDR1 SGDLS, CDR2 YYNGEE. Trimming took off 6 bases at V and 7 bases at J, with 20 bases between the two ends. CDR3 sequence (DNA): TGTGCCAGCACCAGGGGGGAGTCGGGTCGGAATGAGCAGTTCTTC. This encodes CASTRGESGRNEQFF.

This chain connects TRBV21-1 to TRBJ1-1; the tabulated D call, TRBD1, remains unverified against the DNA. TRBV21-1 corresponds to a pseudogene. The CDR3 covers 13 residues. The CDR3 sequence: CASKVYPGSEAFF. The CDR3 DNA reads TGTGCCAGCAAGGTATACCCAGGGTCTGAAGCTTTCTTT.

This CDR3 is CASSLIPLGLAVYEQYF. CDR3 in DNA: TGTGCCAGCAGCTTAATCCCCCTAGGTCTAGCAGTGTACGAGCAGTACTTC. This chain connects TRBV7-2 to TRBJ2-7; D may be TRBD2 (5 bases). Deletions cut 2 bases from V and 4 bases from J, with 21 bases between. Germline V gene lookup returns CDR1 SGHTA and CDR2 FQGNSA. The CDR3 length is 17 residues.

The chain carries TRBV6-2 or TRBV6-3 and TRBJ2-7, with 11 positions matching TRBD2. V shed 2 bases and J 2 bases; nucleotides not matched to a gene: 5. The CDR3 extends over 16 amino acids. CDR1 is MNHEY and CDR2 is SVGEGT in the germline V gene. CDR3 protein: CASSYPSGRLTYEQYF. CDR3 coding DNA: TGTGCCAGCAGTTACCCTAGCGGGAGGCTCACCTACGAGCAGTACTTC.

The chain combines TRBV9 with TRBJ2-7; 7 bases agree with TRBD1. Losses at the gene ends were 2 bases for V and 0 bases for J; bases not matched to a gene: 5. This CDR3 comprises 15 residues. The germline V gene encodes CDR1 SGDLS and CDR2 YYNGEE. The CDR3 sequence is CASSVAGTDSYEQYF. CDR3 coding DNA: TGTGCCAGCAGCGTCGCCGGGACAGACTCCTACGAGCAGTACTTC.

This clone showed up just once. Other DNA sequences from this sample encode an identical CDR3 as well. The chain carries TRBV5-4 and TRBJ1-6; a possible D gene is TRBD1 (6 bases). CDR1 SGHNT and CDR2 YYREEE come from the germline V gene (reference sequence). The CDR3 totals 15 residues. The V gene lost 0 bases and the J gene lost 9 bases, with 13 bases spanning the gap. The CDR3 is CASSLETGGSSPLHF. As DNA, the CDR3 is TGTGCCAGCAGCTTGGAGACAGGCGGTAGTTCACCCCTCCACTTT.

The chain employs TRBV14 and TRBJ2-7, with no clear D. This CDR3 contains 15 residues. With 0 bases removed from V and 4 bases from J, the gap between germline ends came to 13 bases. Looked up from germline, CDR1 is SGHDN and CDR2 is FVKESK. CDR3 residues: CASSQDVSGEYEQYF. For the CDR3, the DNA is TGTGCCAGCAGCCAAGATGTGTCCGGAGAGTACGAGCAGTACTTC.

The V and J genes are TRBV19 and TRBJ1-2, with 8 bases aligning to TRBD1. V lost 4 bases to trimming and J lost 7 bases; unmatched junction nucleotides: 8. This CDR3 is built from 14 residues. Per the germline V gene, CDR1 is LNHDA and CDR2 is SQIVND (reference sequence). The CDR3 DNA sequence: TGTGCCAGTAGTAGGACGGACAGGGAGGGTGGCTACACCTTC. This sequence encodes CASSRTDREGGYTF. Full variable domain (missing parts from reference TRBV19 and TRBJ1-2): DGGITQSPKYLFRKEGQNVTLSCEQNLNHDAMYWYRQDPGQGLRLIYYSQIVNDFQKGDIAEGYSVSREKKESFPLTVTSAQKNPTAFYLCASSRTDREGGYTFGSGTRLTVV.

The rearrangement joins TRBV6-1 to TRBJ1-2; D possibly corresponds to TRBD1 (5 bases). The germline gives CDR1 MNHNS, CDR2 SASEGT. The CDR3 runs 15 residues. The V end was cut by 3 bases, the J end by 8 bases, with 19 bases between. The CDR3 DNA is TGTGCCAGCAGTGACGTGGAACAGGACTATAGAGGCTACACCTTC. Translating gives CASSDVEQDYRGYTF.

The chain couples TRBV2 to TRBJ1-2; possibly TRBD1 for D (5 bases). Trimming stripped 1 base from V and 5 bases from J, with 14 bases between. This CDR3 comprises 15 residues. Germline loops: CDR1 SNHLY, CDR2 FYNNEI. CDR3: CASSEGQSYPYGYTF. The DNA for the CDR3 is TGTGCCAGCAGTGAAGGACAGTCATATCCTTATGGCTACACCTTC.

This clone was seen only a few times. This chain joins TRBV7-9 and TRBJ2-7; 8 bases are a match to TRBD1. Looked up from germline, CDR1 is SEHNR and CDR2 is FQNEAQ (reference sequence). The ends lost 1 base at V and 1 base at J; junction bases unmatched: 3. CDR3 length: 15 amino acids. CDR3 DNA sequence: TGTGCCAGCAGCTTAGTTTGGACAGGGTCCTACGAGCAGTACTTC. It yields the protein CASSLVWTGSYEQYF.

V is TRBV6-5 and J is TRBJ1-2; 9 nucleotides align to TRBD1. This CDR3 comprises 14 residues. The J segment lost 8 bases and the V segment lost 7 bases, leaving 11 bases of the junction unmatched. Germline V gene sequence: CDR1 MNHEY, CDR2 SVGAGI. CDR3 sequence (DNA): TGTGCCAGCACCTATACCGGACAGGGGAGCGGCTACACCTTC. This encodes CASTYTGQGSGYTF.

The chain recombines TRBV19 with TRBJ1-4; a weak D match, TRBD1 (5 bases). There are 16 residues in the CDR3. Germline V gives CDR1 LNHDA, CDR2 SQIVND (reference sequence). Trimming removed 3 bases at V and 3 bases at J, with 14 bases between. CDR3 protein: CASSIAQVLPNEKLFF. CDR3 DNA sequence: TGTGCCAGTAGTATCGCACAGGTATTACCTAATGAAAAACTGTTTTTT.

This rearrangement joins TRBV4-2 to TRBJ2-7, with 8 bases fitting TRBD1. Germline lookup yields CDR1 LGHNA and CDR2 YNFKEQ. V dropped 2 bases and J dropped 4; count of bases not matched to a gene: 16. There are 18 residues in the CDR3. The DNA for the CDR3 is TGTGCCAGCAGCCAAAGTCCACAGGGGGATGATTTTAGGTACGAGCAGTACTTC. This encodes CASSQSPQGDDFRYEQYF.

The CDR3 DNA follows: TGTGCCAGCAGCCCCATGACAGGGCCCGGAAACACCATATATTTT. It is translated as CASSPMTGPGNTIYF. The gene calls are TRBV3-1 (or the pseudogene TRBV3-2) and TRBJ1-3; 7 nucleotides agree with TRBD1. The trim removed 4 bases at V and 4 bases at J, leaving 7 bases unmatched. Germline CDR1 LGHDT, CDR2 YNNKEL (reference sequence). This CDR3 has 15 amino acids.

V gene TRBV29-1 combines with J gene TRBJ2-7; TRBD2 aligns across 12 bases. V trimming: 4 bases; J trimming: 4 bases; junction bases outside the gene matches: 2. The V gene's germline CDR1 is SQVTM and CDR2 ANQGSEA. The CDR3 consists of 13 residues. The CDR3 reads CSVATSGSYEQYF. CDR3 in DNA: TGCAGCGTTGCGACTAGCGGGAGTTACGAGCAGTACTTC.

This sequence joins TRBV5-1 and TRBJ1-4; D not resolved. With 1 base removed from V and 5 bases from J, the gap between germline ends came to 15 bases. This CDR3 region has 16 residues. Germline CDR1 reads SGHRS; CDR2 reads YFSETQ. CDR3: CASSLWGATENEKLFF. CDR3 DNA sequence: TGCGCCAGCAGCTTGTGGGGAGCCACAGAGAATGAAAAACTGTTTTTT.

As to this clone: The junction differs from germline at one of its ends, possibly a read error. The rearrangement uses TRBV6-1 and TRBJ2-7; the match to TRBD2 covers 10 bases. The CDR3 length is 16 residues. The V gene's germline CDR1 is MNHNS and CDR2 SASEGT. The CDR3 DNA is TGTGCCAGCAGAGAAGGACTAGCGGAGCTGACCTACGAGCAGTACTTC. Translation gives CASREGLAELTYEQYF.

The chain uses TRBV7-2 and TRBJ2-7, with TRBD2 matching 12 bases. V lost 1 base and J lost 3; bases outside the gene matches: 10. The CDR3 sequence is 18 residues long. CDR1 is SGHTA and CDR2 is FQGNSA in the germline V gene. CDR3: CASSLGLAGDTGDYEQYF. CDR3 DNA: TGTGCCAGCAGCTTAGGACTAGCGGGGGACACCGGGGACTACGAGCAGTACTTC.

V usage is TRBV6-2 or TRBV6-3 and J usage is TRBJ1-4, with D perhaps matching TRBD1 (5 bases). V was shortened by 2 bases and J by 0 bases, with 7 bases between the two germline ends. CDR3 length equals 15 residues. Germline V CDR1 and CDR2: MNHEY, SVGEGT. The CDR3 region has the DNA TGTGCCAGCAGTTACGACAGTGCAACTAATGAAAAACTGTTTTTT. It specifies CASSYDSATNEKLFF.

The V and J genes are TRBV19 and TRBJ2-7; 11 bases fit TRBD2. Germline values: CDR1 LNHDA, CDR2 SQIVND (reference sequence). J was trimmed by 4 bases and V by 5 bases; bases with no gene match: 7. The CDR3 sequence is 15 residues long. This chain's CDR3 is CASSFIAGGAYEQYF. The CDR3 DNA is TGTGCCAGTAGTTTTATAGCGGGGGGGGCGTACGAGCAGTACTTC. The variable domain in full, completed from reference TRBV19 and TRBJ2-7, reads DGGITQSPKYLFRKEGQNVTLSCEQNLNHDAMYWYRQDPGQGLRLIYYSQIVNDFQKGDIAEGYSVSREKKESFPLTVTSAQKNPTAFYLCASSFIAGGAYEQYFGPGTRLTVT.

This CDR3 is CASSQYWGEGYTF. In DNA form, the CDR3 reads TGTGCCAGCAGCCAATATTGGGGAGAGGGCTACACCTTC. The V and J genes are TRBV7-2 and TRBJ1-2; D is unclear. This CDR3 is 13 amino acids long. The germline V and J ends were trimmed by 5 bases and 8 bases, with 15 bases remaining between them. Germline CDR1 and CDR2: SGHTA and FQGNSA.

The chain joins TRBV7-8 to TRBJ1-5; D unclear. Germline CDR1 and CDR2: SGHVS and FQNEAQ. The CDR3 is 15 residues long. Between the trimmed V and J ends, which lost 1 base and 14 bases, there was a span of 21 bases. The CDR3 DNA reads as TGTGCCAGCAGCTTAGTGTCTGAAATAGGACCGACTAAGCATTTT. This sequence encodes CASSLVSEIGPTKHF.

The chain has TRBV6-2 or TRBV6-3 and TRBJ2-1; 11 bases match TRBD2. Germline V CDR1 and CDR2: MNHEY, SVGEGT. J was trimmed by 0 bases and V by 6 bases; bases with no gene match: 13. The CDR3 is 19 residues long. CDR3 region: CASSQLAGVTRSSYNEQFF. Written as DNA, the CDR3 is TGTGCCAGCAGCCAACTAGCGGGGGTGACAAGGAGCTCCTACAATGAGCAGTTCTTC.

V is TRBV19 and J is TRBJ2-7, with TRBD1 identical over 10 bases. Trimming cost V 4 bases and J 4 bases; bases outside gene matches: 1. This CDR3 region has 13 residues. The germline V gene encodes CDR1 LNHDA and CDR2 SQIVND (reference sequence). This chain's CDR3 is CASSTDRGYEQYF. The DNA for the CDR3 is TGTGCCAGTAGTACGGACAGGGGGTACGAGCAGTACTTC. Drawing the rest from reference TRBV19 and TRBJ2-7, the complete variable domain is DGGITQSPKYLFRKEGQNVTLSCEQNLNHDAMYWYRQDPGQGLRLIYYSQIVNDFQKGDIAEGYSVSREKKESFPLTVTSAQKNPTAFYLCASSTDRGYEQYFGPGTRLTVT.

The chain carries TRBV30 and TRBJ1-1; D remains unclear. V lost 0 bases to trimming and J lost 1 base, with 6 bases between them. The CDR3 is 13 residues long. Germline loops: CDR1 GTSNPN, CDR2 SVGIG (reference sequence). The CDR3 DNA reads as TGTGCCTGGAGTGTCCGGGAGAACACTGAAGCTTTCTTT. Encoded protein: CAWSVRENTEAFF. The entire variable domain, with the rest obtained from reference TRBV30 and TRBJ1-1, is as follows: SQTIHQWPATLVQPVGSPLSLECTVEGTSNPNLYWYRQAAGRGLQLLFYSVGIGQISSEVPQNLSASRPQDRQFILSSKKLLLSDSGFYLCAWSVRENTEAFFGQGTRLTVV.

The V gene is TRBV7-2, the J gene TRBJ2-7; weak D call: TRBD2 (6 bases). The germline gives CDR1 SGHTA, CDR2 FQGNSA. The CDR3 consists of 16 residues. The V and J ends lost 3 bases and 3 bases respectively, with 18 bases between them. This CDR3 is CASSLIGGGIIYEQYF. CDR3 nucleotide sequence: TGTGCCAGCAGCTTGATAGGCGGCGGGATAATCTACGAGCAGTACTTC.